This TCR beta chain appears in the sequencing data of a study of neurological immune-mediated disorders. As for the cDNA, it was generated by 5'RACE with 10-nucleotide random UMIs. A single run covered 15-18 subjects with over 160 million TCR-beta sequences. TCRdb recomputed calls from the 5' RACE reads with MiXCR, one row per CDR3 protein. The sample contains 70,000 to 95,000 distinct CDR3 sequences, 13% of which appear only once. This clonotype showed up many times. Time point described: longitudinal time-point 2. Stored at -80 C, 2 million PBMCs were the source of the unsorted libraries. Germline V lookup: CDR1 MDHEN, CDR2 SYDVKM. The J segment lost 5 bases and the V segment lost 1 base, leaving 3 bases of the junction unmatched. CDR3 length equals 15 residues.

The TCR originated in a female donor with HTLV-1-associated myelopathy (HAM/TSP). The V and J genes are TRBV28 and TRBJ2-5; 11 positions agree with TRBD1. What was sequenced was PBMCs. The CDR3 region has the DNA TGTGCCAGCAGTTTATTGGGACAGGGGGACGAGACCCAGTACTTC. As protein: CASSLLGQGDETQYF. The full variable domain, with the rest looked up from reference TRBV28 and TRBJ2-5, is DVKVTQSSRYLVKRTGEKVFLECVQDMDHENMFWYRQDPGLGLRLIYFSYDVKMKEKGDIPEGYSVSREKKERFSLILESASTNQTSMYLCASSLLGQGDETQYFGPGTRLLVL.